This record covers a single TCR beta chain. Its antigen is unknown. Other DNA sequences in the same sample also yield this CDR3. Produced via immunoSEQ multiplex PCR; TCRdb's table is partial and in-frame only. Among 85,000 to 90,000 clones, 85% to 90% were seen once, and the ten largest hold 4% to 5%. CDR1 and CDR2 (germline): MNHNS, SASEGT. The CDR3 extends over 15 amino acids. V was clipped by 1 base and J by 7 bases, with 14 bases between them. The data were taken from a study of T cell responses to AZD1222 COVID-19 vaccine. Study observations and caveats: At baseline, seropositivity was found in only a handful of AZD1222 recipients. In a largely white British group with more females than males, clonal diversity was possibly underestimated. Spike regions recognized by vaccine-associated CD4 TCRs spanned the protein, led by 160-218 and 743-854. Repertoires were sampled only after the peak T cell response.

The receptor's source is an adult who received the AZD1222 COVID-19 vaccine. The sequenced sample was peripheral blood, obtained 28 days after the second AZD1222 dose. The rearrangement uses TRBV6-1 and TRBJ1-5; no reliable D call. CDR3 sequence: CASSEGEEFRQPQHF. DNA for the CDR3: TGTGCCAGCAGTGAAGGTGAGGAGTTTCGACAGCCCCAGCATTTT.